This paragraph covers one T cell receptor beta chain sequence. This entry comes from a study of T-cell reconstitution after alpha-beta-depleted transplantation in children. A TCRbeta library incorporating unique molecular identifiers was prepared. In TCRdb, the PCR reads were re-called with MiXCR into one record per CDR3 protein. Seen here are around 370,000 distinct CDR3 sequences, 10% observed once, and the top ten hold approximately 2.3%. The length of the CDR3 is 15 residues. Trimming cost V 2 bases and J 4 bases; bases outside gene matches: 7. The germline gives CDR1 LGHNA, CDR2 YSLEER. The TCR was taken from a human donor who donated a stem cell graft to a child with acute lymphoblastic leukemia. This rearrangement joins TRBV4-3 to TRBJ1-1; 7 bases match TRBD1. This sample comprised PBMCs from the stem cell graft donor, obtained from the stem cell graft. CDR3 region: CASSQLTGLFTEAFF. The CDR3 DNA follows: TGCGCCAGCAGCCAATTGACAGGGTTGTTCACTGAAGCTTTCTTT.